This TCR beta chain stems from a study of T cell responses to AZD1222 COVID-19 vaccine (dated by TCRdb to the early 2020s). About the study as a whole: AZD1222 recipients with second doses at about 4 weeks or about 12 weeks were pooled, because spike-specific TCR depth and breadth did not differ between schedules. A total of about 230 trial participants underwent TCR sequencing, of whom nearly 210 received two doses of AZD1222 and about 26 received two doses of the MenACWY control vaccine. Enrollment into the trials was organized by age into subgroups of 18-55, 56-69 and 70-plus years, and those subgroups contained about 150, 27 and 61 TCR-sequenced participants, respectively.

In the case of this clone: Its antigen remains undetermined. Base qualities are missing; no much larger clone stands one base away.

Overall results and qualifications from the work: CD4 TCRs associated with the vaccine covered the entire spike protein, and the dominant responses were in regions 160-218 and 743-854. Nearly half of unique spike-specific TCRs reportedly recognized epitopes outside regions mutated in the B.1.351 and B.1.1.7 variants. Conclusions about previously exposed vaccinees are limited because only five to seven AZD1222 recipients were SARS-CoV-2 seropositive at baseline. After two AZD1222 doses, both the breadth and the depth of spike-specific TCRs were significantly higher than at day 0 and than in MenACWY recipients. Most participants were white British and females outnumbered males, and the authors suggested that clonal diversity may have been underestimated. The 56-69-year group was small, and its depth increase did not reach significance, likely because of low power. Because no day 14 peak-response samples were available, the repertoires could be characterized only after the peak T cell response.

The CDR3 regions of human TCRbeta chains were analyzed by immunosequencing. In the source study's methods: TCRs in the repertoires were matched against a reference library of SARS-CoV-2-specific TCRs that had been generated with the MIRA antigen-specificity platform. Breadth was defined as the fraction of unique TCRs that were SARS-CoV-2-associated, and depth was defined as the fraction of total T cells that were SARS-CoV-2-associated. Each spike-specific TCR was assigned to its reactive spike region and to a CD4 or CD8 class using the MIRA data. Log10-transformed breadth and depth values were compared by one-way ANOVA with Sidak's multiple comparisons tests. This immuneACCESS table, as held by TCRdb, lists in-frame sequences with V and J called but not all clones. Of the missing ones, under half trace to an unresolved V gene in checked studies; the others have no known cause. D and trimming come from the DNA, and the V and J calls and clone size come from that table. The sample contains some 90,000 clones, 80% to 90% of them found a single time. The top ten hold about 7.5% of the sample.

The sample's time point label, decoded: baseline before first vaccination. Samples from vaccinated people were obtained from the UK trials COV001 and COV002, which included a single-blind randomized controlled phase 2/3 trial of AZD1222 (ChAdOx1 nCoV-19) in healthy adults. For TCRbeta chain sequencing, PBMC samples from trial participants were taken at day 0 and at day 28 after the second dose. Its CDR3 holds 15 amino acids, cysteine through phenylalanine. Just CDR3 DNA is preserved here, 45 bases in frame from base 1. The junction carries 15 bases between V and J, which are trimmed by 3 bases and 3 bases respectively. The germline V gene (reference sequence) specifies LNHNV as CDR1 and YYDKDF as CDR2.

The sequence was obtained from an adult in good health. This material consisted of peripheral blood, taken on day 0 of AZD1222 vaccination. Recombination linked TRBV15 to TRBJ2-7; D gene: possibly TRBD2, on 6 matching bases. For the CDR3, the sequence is CATSRAGSRYYEQYF. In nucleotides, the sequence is TGTGCCACCAGCAGGGCGGGAAGTCGGTACTACGAGCAGTACTTC.